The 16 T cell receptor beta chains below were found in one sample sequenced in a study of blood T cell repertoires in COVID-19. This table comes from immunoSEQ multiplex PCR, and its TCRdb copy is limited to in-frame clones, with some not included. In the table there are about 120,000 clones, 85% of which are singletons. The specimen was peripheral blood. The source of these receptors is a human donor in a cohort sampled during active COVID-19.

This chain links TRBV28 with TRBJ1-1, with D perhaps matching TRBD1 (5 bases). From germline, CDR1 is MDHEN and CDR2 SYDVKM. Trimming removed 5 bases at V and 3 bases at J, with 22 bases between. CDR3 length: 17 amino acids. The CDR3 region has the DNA TGTGCCAGCAGTACCCGACAGCCCTTTGCGGGGGACACTGAAGCTTTCTTT. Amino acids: CASSTRQPFAGDTEAFF.

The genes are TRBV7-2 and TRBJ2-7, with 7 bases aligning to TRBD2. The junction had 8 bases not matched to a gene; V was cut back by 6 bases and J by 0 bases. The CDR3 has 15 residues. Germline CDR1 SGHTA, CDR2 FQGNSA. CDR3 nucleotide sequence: TGTGCCAGCAGACGGTGGCGGGAGAGCTCCTACGAGCAGTACTTC. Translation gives CASRRWRESSYEQYF.

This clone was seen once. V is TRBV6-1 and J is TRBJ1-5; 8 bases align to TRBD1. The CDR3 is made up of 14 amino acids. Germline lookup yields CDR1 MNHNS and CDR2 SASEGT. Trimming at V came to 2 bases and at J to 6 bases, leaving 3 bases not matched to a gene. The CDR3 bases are TGTGCCAGCAGTGAACAGGGGGCCGGTCAGCCCCAGCATTTT. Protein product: CASSEQGAGQPQHF.

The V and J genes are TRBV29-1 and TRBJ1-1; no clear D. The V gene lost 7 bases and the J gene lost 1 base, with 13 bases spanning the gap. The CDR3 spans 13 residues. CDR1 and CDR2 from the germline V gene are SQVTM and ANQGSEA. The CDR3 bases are TGCAGCGCCCGAGGGCTTCAGAACACTGAAGCTTTCTTT. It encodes CSARGLQNTEAFF.

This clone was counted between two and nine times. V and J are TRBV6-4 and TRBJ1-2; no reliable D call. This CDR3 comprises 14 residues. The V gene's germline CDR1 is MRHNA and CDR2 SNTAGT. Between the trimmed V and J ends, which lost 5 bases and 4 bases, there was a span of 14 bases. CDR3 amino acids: CASSPGGSPYGYTF. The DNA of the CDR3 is TGTGCCAGCAGTCCCGGAGGCTCACCCTATGGCTACACCTTC.

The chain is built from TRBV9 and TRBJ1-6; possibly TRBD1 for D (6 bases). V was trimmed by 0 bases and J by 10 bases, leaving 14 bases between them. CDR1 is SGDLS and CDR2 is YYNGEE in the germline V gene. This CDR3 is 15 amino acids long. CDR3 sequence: CASSVDASDRSPLHF. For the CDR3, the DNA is TGTGCCAGCAGCGTAGATGCCAGCGACAGGTCACCCCTCCACTTT.

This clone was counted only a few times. The CDR3 DNA follows: TGTGCCAGCAATGCGGCCGTCTATGGCTACACCTTC. The encoded protein is CASNAAVYGYTF. The rearrangement uses TRBV2 and TRBJ1-2; D gene ambiguous. This CDR3 is 12 amino acids long. Trimming took off 7 bases at V and 4 bases at J, with 10 bases between the two ends. Germline V gene sequence: CDR1 SNHLY, CDR2 FYNNEI.

CDR3 in amino acids: CASSFVGVEQYF. CDR3 bases: TGTGCCAGCAGTTTTGTCGGGGTCGAGCAGTACTTC. The chain links TRBV12-3 or TRBV12-4 to TRBJ2-7; TRBD2 might be the D (5 bases). The V end lost 3 bases, the J end lost 6 bases, and 9 bases lay between the germline ends. CDR3 length: 12 residues.

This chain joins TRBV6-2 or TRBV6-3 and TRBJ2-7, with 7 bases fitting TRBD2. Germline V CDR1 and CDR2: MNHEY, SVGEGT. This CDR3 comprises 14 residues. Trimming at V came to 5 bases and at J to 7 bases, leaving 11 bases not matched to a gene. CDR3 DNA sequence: TGTGCCAGCAGTACTTTCGGGACTACGGAGGAGCAGTACTTC. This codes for CASSTFGTTEEQYF.

CDR3 in amino acids: CASSVSGDNTGELFF. CDR3 nucleotide sequence: TGTGCCAGCAGCGTAAGCGGGGATAACACCGGGGAGCTGTTTTTT. The chain is built from TRBV9 and TRBJ2-2, with 7 bases lining up with TRBD2. This CDR3 contains 15 residues. Germline V CDR1 and CDR2: SGDLS, YYNGEE. Trimming at V came to 1 base and at J to 2 bases, leaving 2 bases not matched to a gene.

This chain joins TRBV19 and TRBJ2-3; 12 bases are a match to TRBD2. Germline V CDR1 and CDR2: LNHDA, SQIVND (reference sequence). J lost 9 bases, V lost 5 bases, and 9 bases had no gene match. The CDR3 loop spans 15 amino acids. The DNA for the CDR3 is TGTGCCAGTAGTGTGACTAGCGGGGGTCTCGGGACGCAGTATTTT. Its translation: CASSVTSGGLGTQYF. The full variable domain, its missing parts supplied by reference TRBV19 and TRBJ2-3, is DGGITQSPKYLFRKEGQNVTLSCEQNLNHDAMYWYRQDPGQGLRLIYYSQIVNDFQKGDIAEGYSVSREKKESFPLTVTSAQKNPTAFYLCASSVTSGGLGTQYFGPGTRLTVL.

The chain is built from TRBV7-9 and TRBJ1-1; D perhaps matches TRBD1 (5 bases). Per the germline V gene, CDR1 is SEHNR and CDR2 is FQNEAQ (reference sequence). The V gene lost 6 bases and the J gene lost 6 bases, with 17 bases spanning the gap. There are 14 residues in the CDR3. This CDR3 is CASRSGTGGSEAFF. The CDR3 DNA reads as TGTGCCAGCAGGTCAGGGACCGGGGGATCTGAAGCTTTCTTT. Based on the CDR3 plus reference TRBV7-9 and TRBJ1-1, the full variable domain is DTGVSQNPRHKITKRGQNVTFRCDPISEHNRLYWYRQTLGQGPEFLTYFQNEAQLEKSRLLSDRFSAERPKGSFSTLEIQRTEQGDSAMYLCASRSGTGGSEAFFGQGTRLTVV.

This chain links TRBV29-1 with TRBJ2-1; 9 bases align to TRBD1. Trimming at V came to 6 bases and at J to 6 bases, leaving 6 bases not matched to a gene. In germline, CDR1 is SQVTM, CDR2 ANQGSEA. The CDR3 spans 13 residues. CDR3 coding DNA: TGCAGCGTAAAACCACAGGGGGCCAATGAGCAGTTCTTC. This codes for CSVKPQGANEQFF.

CDR3 sequence: CASSLGPTDTQYF. In DNA, the CDR3 is TGTGCCAGCAGCTTAGGGCCCACAGATACGCAGTATTTT. The genes are TRBV7-2 and TRBJ2-3; D call uncertain. Germline V gives CDR1 SGHTA, CDR2 FQGNSA. V was clipped by 1 base and J by 2 bases, with 4 bases between them. This CDR3 is built from 13 residues.

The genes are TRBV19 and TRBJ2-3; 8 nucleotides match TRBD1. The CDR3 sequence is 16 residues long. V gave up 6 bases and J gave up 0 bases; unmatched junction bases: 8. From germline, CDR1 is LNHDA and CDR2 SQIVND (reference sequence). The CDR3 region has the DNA TGTGCCAGTAGAACCGGGACAGGTGTTAGCACAGATACGCAGTATTTT. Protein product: CASRTGTGVSTDTQYF.

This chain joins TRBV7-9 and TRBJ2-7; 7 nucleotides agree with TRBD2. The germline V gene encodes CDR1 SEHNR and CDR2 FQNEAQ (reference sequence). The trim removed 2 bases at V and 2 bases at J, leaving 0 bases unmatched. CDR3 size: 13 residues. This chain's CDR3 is CASSLSGTYEQYF. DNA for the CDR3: TGTGCCAGCAGCTTAAGCGGGACCTACGAGCAGTACTTC. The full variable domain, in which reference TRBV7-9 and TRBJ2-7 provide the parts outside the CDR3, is DTGVSQNPRHKITKRGQNVTFRCDPISEHNRLYWYRQTLGQGPEFLTYFQNEAQLEKSRLLSDRFSAERPKGSFSTLEIQRTEQGDSAMYLCASSLSGTYEQYFGPGTRLTVT.